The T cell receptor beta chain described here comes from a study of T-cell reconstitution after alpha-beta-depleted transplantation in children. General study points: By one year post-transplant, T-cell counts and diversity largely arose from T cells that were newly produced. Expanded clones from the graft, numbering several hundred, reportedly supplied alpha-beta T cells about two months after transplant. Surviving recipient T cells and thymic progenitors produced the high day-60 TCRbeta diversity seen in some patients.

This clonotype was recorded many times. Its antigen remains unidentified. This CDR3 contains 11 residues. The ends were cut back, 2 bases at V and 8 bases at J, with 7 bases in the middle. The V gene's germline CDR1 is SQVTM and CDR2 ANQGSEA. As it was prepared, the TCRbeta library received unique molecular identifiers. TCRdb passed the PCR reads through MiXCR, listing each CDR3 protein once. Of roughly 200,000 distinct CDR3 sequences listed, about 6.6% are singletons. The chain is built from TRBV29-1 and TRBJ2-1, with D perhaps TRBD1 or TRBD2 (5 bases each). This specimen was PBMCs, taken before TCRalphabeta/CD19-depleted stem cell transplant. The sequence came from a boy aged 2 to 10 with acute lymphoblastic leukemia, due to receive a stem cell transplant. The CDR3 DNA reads TGCAGCGTTGAACTGGGGGATGAGCAGTTCTTC. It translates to CSVELGDEQFF.